Reported below is one T cell receptor (beta chain). Antigen specificity is unknown. These data come from a study of cytomegalovirus exposure and HLA in healthy donors. Overall study results and limits: It was likely that a cluster of highly shared sequence variants was a sequencing artifact. TCR beta sequences reportedly predicted most subjects' HLA-A and HLA-B alleles accurately.

Researchers ran the PCR with 60 Vbeta and 13 Jbeta primers. The protocol was immunoSEQ multiplex PCR, while the TCRdb copy is restricted to in-frame clones and leaves out a portion. The sample lists under 45,000 clones; approximately 80% were seen once. CDR1 and CDR2 (germline): SQVTM, ANQGSEA. With V trimmed by 7 bases and J by 3 bases, 13 bases remained unmatched. The CDR3 consists of 15 residues. Sequences were obtained from PBMCs. The origin of this receptor is a man aged 30 to 45 in good health and CMV-seronegative. The rearrangement uses TRBV29-1 and TRBJ1-1; 8 bases line up with TRBD1. The CDR3 here is CSGRDRRGRYTEAFF. The CDR3 DNA follows: TGCAGCGGAAGGGACAGGAGGGGACGGTACACTGAAGCTTTCTTT.